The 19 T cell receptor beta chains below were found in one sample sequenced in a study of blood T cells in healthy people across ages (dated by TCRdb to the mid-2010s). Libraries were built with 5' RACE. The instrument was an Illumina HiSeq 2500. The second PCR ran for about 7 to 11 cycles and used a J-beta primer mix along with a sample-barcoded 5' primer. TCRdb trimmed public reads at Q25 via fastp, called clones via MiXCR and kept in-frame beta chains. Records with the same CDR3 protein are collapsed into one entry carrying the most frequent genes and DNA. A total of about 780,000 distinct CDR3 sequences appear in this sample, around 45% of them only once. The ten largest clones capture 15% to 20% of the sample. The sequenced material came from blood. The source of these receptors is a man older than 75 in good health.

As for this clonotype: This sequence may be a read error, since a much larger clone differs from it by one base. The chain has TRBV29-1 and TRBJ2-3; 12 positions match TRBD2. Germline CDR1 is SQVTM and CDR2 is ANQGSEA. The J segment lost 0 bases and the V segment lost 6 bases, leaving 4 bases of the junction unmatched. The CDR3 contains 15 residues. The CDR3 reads CSVGLAGTSTDTQYF. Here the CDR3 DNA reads TGCAGCGTCGGACTAGCGGGGACTAGCACAGATACGCAGTATTTT.

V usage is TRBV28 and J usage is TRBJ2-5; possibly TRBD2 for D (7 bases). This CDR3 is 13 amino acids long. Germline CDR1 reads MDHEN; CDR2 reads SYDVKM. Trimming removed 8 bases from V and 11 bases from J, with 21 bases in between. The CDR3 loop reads CASGGRTGREQYF. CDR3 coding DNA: TGTGCCAGCGGGGGACGAACAGGGAGGGAGCAGTACTTC. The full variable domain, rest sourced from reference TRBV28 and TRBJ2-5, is DVKVTQSSRYLVKRTGEKVFLECVQDMDHENMFWYRQDPGLGLRLIYFSYDVKMKEKGDIPEGYSVSREKKERFSLILESASTNQTSMYLCASGGRTGREQYFGPGTRLLVL.

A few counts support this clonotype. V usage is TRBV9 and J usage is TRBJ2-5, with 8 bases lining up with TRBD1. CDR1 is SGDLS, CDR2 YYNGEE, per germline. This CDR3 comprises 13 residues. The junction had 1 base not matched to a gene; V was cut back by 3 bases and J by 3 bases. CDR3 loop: CASSGQGKETQYF. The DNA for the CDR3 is TGTGCCAGCAGCGGACAGGGGAAAGAGACCCAGTACTTC.

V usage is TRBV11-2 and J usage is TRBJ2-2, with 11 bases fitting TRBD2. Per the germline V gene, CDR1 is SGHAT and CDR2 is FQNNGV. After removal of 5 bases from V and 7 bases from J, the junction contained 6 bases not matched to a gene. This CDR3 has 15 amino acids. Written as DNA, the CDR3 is TGTGCCAGCAGCCCCCTACTAGCGGGAGACGGGGAGCTGTTTTTT. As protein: CASSPLLAGDGELFF.

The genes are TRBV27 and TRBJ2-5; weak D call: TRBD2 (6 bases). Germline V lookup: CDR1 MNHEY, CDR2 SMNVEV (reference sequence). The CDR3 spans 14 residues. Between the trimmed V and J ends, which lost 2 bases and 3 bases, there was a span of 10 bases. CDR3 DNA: TGTGCCAGCAGTTTAAGTAGCGGTGAAGAGACCCAGTACTTC. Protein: CASSLSSGEETQYF.

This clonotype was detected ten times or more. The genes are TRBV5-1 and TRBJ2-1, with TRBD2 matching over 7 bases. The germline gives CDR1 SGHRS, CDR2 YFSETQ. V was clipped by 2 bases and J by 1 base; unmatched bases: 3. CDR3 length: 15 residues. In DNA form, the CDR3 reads TGCGCCAGCAGCTTTCTAGCGGAGTCCTACAATGAGCAGTTCTTC. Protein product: CASSFLAESYNEQFF.

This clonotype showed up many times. DNA for the CDR3: TGCAGTGCTGAAGGGGATTCGATGGATGAGCAGTTCTTC. This encodes CSAEGDSMDEQFF. This chain joins TRBV20-1 and TRBJ2-1, with D possibly being TRBD1 (5 bases). V was cut by 5 bases and J by 8 bases, with 16 bases left in between. CDR3 length: 13 amino acids. Germline V gene sequence: CDR1 DFQATT, CDR2 SNEGSKA (reference sequence).

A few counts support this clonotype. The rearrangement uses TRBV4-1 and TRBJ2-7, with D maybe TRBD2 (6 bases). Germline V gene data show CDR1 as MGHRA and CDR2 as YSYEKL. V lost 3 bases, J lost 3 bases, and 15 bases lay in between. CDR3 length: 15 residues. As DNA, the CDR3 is TGCGCCAGCAGCCAGGAGAGGCGGGACGGCTACGAGCAGTACTTC. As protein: CASSQERRDGYEQYF.

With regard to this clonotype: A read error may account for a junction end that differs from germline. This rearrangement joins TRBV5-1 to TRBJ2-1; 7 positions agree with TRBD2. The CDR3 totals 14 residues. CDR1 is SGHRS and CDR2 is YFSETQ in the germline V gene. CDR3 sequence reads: CASGLGGTHNEQFF. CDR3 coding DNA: TGCGCCAGCGGCTTGGGGGGGACCCACAATGAGCAGTTCTTC.

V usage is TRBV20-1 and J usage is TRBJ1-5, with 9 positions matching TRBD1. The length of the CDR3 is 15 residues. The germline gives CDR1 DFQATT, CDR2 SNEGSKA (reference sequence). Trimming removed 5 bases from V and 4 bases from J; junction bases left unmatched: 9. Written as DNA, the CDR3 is TGCAGTGCTCCTTCCCGGGACAGGGATAATCAGCCCCAGCATTTT. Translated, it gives CSAPSRDRDNQPQHF.

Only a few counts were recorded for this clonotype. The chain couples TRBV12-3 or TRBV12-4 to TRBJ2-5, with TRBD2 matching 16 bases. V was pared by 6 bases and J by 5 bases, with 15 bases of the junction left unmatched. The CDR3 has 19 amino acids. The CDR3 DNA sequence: TGTGCCAGCAGCCAAGTGGGACTAGCGGGAGGGAGGGGTCACGAGACCCAGTACTTC. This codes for CASSQVGLAGGRGHETQYF.

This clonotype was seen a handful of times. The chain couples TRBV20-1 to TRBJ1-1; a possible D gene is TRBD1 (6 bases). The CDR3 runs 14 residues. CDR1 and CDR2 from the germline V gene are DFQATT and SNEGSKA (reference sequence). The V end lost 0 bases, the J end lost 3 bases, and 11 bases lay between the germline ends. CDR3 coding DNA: TGCAGTGCTAGAGATCTGGGGGCAGACACTGAAGCTTTCTTT. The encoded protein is CSARDLGADTEAFF.

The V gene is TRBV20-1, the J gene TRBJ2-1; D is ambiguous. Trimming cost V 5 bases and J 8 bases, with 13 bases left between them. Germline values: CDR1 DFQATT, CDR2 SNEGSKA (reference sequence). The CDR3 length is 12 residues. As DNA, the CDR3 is TGCAGTGCTCCCTACGTTTACGATGAGCAGTTCTTC. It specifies CSAPYVYDEQFF.

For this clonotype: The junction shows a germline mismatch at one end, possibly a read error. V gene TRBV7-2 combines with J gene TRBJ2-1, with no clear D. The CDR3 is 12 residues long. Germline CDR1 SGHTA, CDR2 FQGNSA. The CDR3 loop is CASSPFGNELFF. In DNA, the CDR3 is TGTGCCAGCAGCCCGTTCGGCAATGAGCTGTTCTTC.

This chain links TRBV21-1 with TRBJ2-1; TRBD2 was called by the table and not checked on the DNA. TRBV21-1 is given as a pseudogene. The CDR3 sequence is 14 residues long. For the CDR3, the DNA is TGTGCCGTTCTAAGCGGGAGGGAAAACAATGAGCAGTTCTTC. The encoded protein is CAVLSGRENNEQFF.

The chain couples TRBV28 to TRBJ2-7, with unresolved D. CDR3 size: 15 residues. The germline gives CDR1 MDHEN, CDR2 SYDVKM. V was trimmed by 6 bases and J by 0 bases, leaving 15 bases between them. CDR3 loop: CASSSPQDPSYEQYF. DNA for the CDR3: TGTGCCAGCAGCTCACCCCAGGACCCCTCCTACGAGCAGTACTTC.

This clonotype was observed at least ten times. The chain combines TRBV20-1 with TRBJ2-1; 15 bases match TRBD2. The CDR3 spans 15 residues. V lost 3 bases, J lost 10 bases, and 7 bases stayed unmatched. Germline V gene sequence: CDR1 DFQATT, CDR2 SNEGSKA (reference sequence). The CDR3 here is CSASGTSGRIVEQFF. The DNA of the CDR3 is TGCAGTGCTAGTGGGACTAGCGGGAGGATTGTAGAGCAGTTCTTC.

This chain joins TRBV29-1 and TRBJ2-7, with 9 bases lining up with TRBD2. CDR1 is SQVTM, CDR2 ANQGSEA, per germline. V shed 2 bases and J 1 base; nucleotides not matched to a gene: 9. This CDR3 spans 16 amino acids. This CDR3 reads CSVEITKRGVSYEQYF. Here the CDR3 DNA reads TGCAGCGTTGAAATAACTAAGCGGGGGGTGTCCTACGAGCAGTACTTC.

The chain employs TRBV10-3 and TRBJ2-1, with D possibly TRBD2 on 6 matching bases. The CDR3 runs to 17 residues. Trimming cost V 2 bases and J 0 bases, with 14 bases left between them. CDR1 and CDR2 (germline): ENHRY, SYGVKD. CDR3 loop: CAISEPSDMGSYNEQFF. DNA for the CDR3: TGTGCCATCAGTGAGCCTAGCGATATGGGCTCCTACAATGAGCAGTTCTTC.